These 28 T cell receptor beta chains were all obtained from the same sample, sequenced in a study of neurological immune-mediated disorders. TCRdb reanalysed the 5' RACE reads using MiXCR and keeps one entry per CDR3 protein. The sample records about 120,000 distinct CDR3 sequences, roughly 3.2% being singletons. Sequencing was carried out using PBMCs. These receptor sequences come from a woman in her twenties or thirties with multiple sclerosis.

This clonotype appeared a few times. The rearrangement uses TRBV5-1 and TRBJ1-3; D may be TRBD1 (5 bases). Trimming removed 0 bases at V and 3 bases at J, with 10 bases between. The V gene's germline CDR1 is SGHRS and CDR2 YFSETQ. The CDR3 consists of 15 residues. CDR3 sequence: CASSLEEGNGNTIYF. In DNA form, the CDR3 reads TGCGCCAGCAGCTTGGAGGAGGGGAATGGAAACACCATATATTTT. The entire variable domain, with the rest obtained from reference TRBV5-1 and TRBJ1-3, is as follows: KAGVTQTPRYLIKTRGQQVTLSCSPISGHRSVSWYQQTPGQGLQFLFEYFSETQRNKGNFPGRFSGRQFSNSRSEMNVSTLELGDSALYLCASSLEEGNGNTIYFGEGSWLTVV.

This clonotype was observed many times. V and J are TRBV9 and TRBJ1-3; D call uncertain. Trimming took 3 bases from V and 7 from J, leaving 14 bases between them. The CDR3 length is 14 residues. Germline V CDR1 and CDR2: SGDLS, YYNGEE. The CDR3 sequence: CASSGGSGSNTIYF. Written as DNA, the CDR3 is TGTGCCAGCAGCGGTGGATCTGGGTCGAACACCATATATTTT.

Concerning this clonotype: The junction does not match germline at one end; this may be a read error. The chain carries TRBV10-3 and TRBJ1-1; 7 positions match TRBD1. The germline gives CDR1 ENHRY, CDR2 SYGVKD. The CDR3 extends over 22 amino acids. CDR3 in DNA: TGTGCCATCAGGGAACCCGAAACGTCCAGCCAGGGGGGAGTACAAAACCGGCCCGGGACCTACTTT. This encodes CAIREPETSSQGGVQNRPGTYF.

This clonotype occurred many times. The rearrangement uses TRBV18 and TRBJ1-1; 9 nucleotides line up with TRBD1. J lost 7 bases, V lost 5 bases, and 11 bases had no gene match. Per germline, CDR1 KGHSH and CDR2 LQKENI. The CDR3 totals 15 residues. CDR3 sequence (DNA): TGTGCCAGCTCATCCGCGGGACAGGGAAGGATTGAAGCTTTCTTT. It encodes CASSSAGQGRIEAFF. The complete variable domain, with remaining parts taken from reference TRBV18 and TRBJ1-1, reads NAGVMQNPRHLVRRRGQEARLRCSPMKGHSHVYWYRQLPEEGLKFMVYLQKENIIDESGMPKERFSAEFPKEGPSILRIQQVVRGDSAAYFCASSSAGQGRIEAFFGQGTRLTVV.

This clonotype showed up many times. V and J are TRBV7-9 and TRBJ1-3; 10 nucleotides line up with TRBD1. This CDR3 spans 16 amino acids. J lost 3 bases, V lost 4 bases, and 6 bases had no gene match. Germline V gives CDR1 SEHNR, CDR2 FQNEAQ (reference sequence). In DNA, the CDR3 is TGTGCCAGCAGCTCGCCCGGGACAGGGGTTGGAAACACCATATATTTT. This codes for CASSSPGTGVGNTIYF.

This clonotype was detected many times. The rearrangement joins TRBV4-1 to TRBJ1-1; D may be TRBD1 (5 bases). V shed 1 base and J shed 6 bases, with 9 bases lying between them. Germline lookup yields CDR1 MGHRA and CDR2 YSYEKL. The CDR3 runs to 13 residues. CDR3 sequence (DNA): TGCGCCAGCAGCCAAGCAGGGTCCCCTGAAGCTTTCTTT. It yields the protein CASSQAGSPEAFF.

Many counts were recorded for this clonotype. CDR3 bases: TGTGCCAGCAGCACCCGGACAGGGGGCGCGGTCGAGACCCAGTACTTC. It specifies CASSTRTGGAVETQYF. The chain has TRBV9 and TRBJ2-5; TRBD1 matches at 11 bases. V gave up 4 bases and J gave up 5 bases; unmatched junction bases: 10. Looked up from germline, CDR1 is SGDLS and CDR2 is YYNGEE. This CDR3 comprises 16 residues. Full variable domain (rest looked up from reference TRBV9 and TRBJ2-5): DSGVTQTPKHLITATGQRVTLRCSPRSGDLSVYWYQQSLDQGLQFLIQYYNGEERAKGNILERFSAQQFPDLHSELNLSSLELGDSALYFCASSTRTGGAVETQYFGPGTRLLVL.

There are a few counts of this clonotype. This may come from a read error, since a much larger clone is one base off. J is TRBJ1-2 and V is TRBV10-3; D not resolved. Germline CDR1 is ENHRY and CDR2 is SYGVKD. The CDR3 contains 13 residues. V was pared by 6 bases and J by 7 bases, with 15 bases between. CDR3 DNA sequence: TGTGCCATCAGCGGTAAGTCGGGAAGTGGCTACACCTTC. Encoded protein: CAISGKSGSGYTF.

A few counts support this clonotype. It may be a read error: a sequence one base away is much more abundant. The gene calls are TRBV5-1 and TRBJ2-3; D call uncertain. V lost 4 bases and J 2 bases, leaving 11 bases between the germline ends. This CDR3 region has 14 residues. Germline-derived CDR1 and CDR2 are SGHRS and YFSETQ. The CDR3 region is CASSPLGDTDTQYF. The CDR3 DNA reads TGCGCCAGCAGCCCCCTTGGGGACACAGATACGCAGTATTTT.

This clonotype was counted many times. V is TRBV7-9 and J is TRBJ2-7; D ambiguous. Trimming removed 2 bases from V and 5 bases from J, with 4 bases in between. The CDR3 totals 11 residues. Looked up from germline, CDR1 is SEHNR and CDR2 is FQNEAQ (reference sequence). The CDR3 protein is CASSLRHEQYF. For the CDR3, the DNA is TGTGCCAGCAGCTTACGTCACGAGCAGTACTTC.

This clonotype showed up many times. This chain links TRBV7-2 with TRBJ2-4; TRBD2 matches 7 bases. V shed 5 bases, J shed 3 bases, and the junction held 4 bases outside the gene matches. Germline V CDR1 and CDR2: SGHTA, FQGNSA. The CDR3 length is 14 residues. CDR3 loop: CASSIGDYKNIQYF. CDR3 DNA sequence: TGTGCCAGCAGCATAGGGGACTACAAAAACATTCAGTACTTC.

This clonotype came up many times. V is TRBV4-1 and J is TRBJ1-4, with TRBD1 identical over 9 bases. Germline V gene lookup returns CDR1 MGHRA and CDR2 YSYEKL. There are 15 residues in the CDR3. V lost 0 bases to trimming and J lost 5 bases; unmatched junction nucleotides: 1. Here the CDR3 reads CASSQEGTGNEKLFF. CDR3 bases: TGCGCCAGCAGCCAAGAGGGGACAGGGAATGAAAAACTGTTTTTT.

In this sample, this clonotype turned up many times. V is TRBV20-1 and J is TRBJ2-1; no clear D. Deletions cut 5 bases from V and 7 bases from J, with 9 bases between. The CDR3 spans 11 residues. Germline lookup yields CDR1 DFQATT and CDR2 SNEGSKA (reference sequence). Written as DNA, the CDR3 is TGCAGTGCTGCCCATAGGAATGAGCAGTTCTTC. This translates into CSAAHRNEQFF.

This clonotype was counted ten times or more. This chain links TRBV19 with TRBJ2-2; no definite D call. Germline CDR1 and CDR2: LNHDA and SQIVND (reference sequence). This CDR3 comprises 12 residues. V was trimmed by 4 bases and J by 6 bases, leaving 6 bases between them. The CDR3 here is CASSNGAGELFF. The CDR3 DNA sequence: TGTGCCAGTAGTAACGGCGCCGGGGAGCTGTTTTTT.

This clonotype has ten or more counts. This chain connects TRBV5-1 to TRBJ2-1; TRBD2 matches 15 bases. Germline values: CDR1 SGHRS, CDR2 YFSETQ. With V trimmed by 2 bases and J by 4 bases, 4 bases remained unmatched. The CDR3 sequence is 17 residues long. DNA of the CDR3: TGCGCCAGCAGCTTTGGACTAGCGGGAGGGGGGTACAATGAGCAGTTCTTC. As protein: CASSFGLAGGGYNEQFF. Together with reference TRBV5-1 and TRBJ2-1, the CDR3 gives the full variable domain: KAGVTQTPRYLIKTRGQQVTLSCSPISGHRSVSWYQQTPGQGLQFLFEYFSETQRNKGNFPGRFSGRQFSNSRSEMNVSTLELGDSALYLCASSFGLAGGGYNEQFFGPGTRLTVL.

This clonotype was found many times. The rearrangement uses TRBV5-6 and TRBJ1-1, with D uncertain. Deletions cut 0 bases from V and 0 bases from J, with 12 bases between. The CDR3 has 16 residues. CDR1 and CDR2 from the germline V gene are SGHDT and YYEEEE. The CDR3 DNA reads TGTGCCAGCAGCTTGGTACCCGGGGAGATGAACACTGAAGCTTTCTTT. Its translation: CASSLVPGEMNTEAFF.

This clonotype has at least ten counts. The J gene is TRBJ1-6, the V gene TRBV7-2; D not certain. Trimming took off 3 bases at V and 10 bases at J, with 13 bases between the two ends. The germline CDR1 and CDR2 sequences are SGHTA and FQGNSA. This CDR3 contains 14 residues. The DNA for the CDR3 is TGTGCCAGCAGCTTCTCGGGGTCCGGATCACCCCTCCACTTT. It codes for CASSFSGSGSPLHF.

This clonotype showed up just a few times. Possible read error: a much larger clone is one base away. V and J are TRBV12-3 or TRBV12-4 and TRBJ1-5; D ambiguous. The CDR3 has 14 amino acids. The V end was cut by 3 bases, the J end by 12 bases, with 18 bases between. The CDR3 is CASSLARVGEHQHF. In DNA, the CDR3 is TGTGCCAGCAGTTTGGCCCGGGTTGGGGAGCACCAGCATTTT.

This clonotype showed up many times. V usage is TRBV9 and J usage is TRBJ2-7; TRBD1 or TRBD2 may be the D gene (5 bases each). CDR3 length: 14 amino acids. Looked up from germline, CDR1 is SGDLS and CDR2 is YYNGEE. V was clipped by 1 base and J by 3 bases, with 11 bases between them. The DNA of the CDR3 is TGTGCCAGCAGCGTAAGAGGGGTCGACTACGAGCAGTACTTC. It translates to CASSVRGVDYEQYF.

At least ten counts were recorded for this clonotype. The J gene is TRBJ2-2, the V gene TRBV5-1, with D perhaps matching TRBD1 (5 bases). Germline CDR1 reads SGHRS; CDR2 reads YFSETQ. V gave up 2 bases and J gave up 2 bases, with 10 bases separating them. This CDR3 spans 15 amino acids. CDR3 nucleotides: TGCGCCAGCAGCTTCGACAGTGCCAACACCGGGGAGCTGTTTTTT. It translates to CASSFDSANTGELFF.

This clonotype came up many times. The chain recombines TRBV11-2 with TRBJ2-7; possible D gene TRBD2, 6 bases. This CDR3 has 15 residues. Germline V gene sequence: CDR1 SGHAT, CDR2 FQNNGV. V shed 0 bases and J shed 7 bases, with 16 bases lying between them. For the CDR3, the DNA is TGTGCCAGCAGCTTAGAGTTCACTAGCTCTTGGGAGCAGTACTTC. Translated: CASSLEFTSSWEQYF. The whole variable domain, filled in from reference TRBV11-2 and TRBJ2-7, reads EAGVAQSPRYKIIEKRQSVAFWCNPISGHATLYWYQQILGQGPKLLIQFQNNGVVDDSQLPKDRFSAERLKGVDSTLKIQPAKLEDSAVYLCASSLEFTSSWEQYFGPGTRLTVT.

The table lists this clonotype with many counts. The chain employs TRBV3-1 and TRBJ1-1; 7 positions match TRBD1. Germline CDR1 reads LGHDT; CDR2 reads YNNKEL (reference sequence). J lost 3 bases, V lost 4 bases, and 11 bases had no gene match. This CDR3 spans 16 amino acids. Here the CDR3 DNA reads TGTGCCAGCAGCCGTCGACAGGGCGTAAGGGACACTGAAGCTTTCTTT. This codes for CASSRRQGVRDTEAFF.

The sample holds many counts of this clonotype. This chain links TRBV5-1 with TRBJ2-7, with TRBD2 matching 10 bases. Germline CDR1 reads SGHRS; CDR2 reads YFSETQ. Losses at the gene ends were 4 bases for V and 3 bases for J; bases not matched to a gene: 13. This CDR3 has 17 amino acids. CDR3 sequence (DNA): TGCGCCAGCAGCCTGGGGATCTCTAGCGGGAGTAGCTACGAGCAGTACTTC. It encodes CASSLGISSGSSYEQYF.

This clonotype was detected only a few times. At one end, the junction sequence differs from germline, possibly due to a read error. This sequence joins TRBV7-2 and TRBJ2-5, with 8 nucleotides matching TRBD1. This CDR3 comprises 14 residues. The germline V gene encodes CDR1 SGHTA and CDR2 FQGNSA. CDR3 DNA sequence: TGTGCCAGCAGCTTTCCAGGGGGCTCGGAGAACCAGTACTTC. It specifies CASSFPGGSENQYF.

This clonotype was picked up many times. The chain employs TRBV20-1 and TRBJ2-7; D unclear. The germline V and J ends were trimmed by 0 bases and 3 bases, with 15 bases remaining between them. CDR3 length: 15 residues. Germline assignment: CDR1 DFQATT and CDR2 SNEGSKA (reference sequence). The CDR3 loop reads CSARDHARPDYEQYF. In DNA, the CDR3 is TGCAGTGCTAGAGACCACGCTAGACCTGACTACGAGCAGTACTTC.

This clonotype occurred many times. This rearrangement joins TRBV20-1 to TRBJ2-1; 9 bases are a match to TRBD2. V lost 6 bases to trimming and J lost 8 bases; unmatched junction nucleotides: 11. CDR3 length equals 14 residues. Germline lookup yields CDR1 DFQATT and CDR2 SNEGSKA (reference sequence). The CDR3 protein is CSAVTGTSTYEQFF. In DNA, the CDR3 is TGCAGTGCCGTGACCGGGACTAGCACTTATGAGCAGTTCTTC.

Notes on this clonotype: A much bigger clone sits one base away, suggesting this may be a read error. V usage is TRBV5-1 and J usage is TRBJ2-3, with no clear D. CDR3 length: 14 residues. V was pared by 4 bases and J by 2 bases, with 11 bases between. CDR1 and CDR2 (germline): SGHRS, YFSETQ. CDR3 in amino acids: CASSKGKSTDTQYF. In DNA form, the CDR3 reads TGCGCCAGCAGCAAGGGAAAGTCCACAGATACGCAGTATTTT.

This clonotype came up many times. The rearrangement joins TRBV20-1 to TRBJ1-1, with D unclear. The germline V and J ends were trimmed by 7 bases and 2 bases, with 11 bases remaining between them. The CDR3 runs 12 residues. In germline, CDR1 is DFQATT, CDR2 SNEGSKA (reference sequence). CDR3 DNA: TGCAGTGGCGGAGGAGATAACACTGAAGCTTTCTTT. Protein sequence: CSGGGDNTEAFF.